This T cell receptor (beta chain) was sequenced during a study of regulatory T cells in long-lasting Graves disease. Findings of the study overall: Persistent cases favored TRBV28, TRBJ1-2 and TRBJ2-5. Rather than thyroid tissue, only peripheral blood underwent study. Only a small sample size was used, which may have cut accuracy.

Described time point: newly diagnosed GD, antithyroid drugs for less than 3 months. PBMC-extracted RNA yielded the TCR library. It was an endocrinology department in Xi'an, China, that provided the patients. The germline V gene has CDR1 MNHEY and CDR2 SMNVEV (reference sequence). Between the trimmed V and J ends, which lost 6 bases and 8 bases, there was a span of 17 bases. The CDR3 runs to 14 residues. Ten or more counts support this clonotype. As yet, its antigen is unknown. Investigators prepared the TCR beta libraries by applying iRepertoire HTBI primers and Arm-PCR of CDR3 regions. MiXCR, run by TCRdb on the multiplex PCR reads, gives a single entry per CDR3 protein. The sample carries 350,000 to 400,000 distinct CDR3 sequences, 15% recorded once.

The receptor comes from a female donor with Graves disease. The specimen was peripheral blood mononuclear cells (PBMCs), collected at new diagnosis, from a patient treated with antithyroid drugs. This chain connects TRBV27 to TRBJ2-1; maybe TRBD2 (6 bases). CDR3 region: CASSSPTSSDEQFF. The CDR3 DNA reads TGTGCCAGCAGCTCACCCACTAGCTCCGATGAGCAGTTCTTC.